This entry lists 18 T cell receptor beta chains sequenced from one sample in a study of T cells after yellow fever vaccination. Via MiXCR, TCRdb re-called the 5' RACE reads, giving one row per CDR3 protein. The profile shows about 580,000 distinct CDR3 sequences, 17% of them singletons. Specimen: PBMCs, collected about 5 days after the first yellow fever vaccination. The receptors derive from a young man who received the YFV17D yellow fever vaccine.

This clonotype was observed a handful of times. The chain joins TRBV5-5 to TRBJ1-2; 10 bases agree with TRBD1. V was pared by 3 bases and J by 4 bases, with 6 bases of the junction left unmatched. Germline V gene data show CDR1 as SGHKS and CDR2 as YYEKEE (reference sequence). CDR3 size: 15 residues. The CDR3 is CASSWGQGTSYGYTF. CDR3 DNA sequence: TGTGCCAGCAGCTGGGGACAGGGGACGAGCTATGGCTACACCTTC.

V gene TRBV7-8 combines with J gene TRBJ1-2, with a possible D match to TRBD1 (5 bases). From germline, CDR1 is SGHVS and CDR2 FQNEAQ. This CDR3 spans 17 amino acids. Trimming shortened V by 4 bases and J by 2 bases, and 20 bases separated the two germline ends. The CDR3 region is CASSSSQSNRPNYGYTF. CDR3 nucleotide sequence: TGTGCCAGCAGCTCCTCTCAGAGTAACAGGCCAAACTATGGCTACACCTTC.

V usage is TRBV20-1 and J usage is TRBJ2-5; D possibly corresponds to TRBD2 (6 bases). The CDR3 spans 15 residues. V was pared by 6 bases and J by 5 bases, with 22 bases between. Germline V gives CDR1 DFQATT, CDR2 SNEGSKA (reference sequence). CDR3: CSAQGRTRREETQYF. The CDR3 bases are TGCAGTGCCCAAGGGCGCACCCGTCGGGAGGAGACCCAGTACTTC.

This clonotype was detected ten times or more. The genes are TRBV4-2 and TRBJ1-4; D is unresolved. The length of the CDR3 is 14 residues. Germline-derived CDR1 and CDR2 are LGHNA and YNFKEQ. Trimming took off 0 bases at V and 13 bases at J, with 15 bases between the two ends. The CDR3 sequence is CASSQDRIRASLFF. In nucleotides, the CDR3 is TGTGCCAGCAGCCAAGATCGGATACGGGCTTCACTGTTTTTT.

Ten or more counts support this clonotype. The chain carries TRBV7-2 and TRBJ2-7, with 13 positions matching TRBD2. V was clipped by 5 bases and J by 2 bases; unmatched bases: 3. Per the germline V gene, CDR1 is SGHTA and CDR2 is FQGNSA. The CDR3 runs to 15 residues. CDR3: CASSLLAGGTYEQYV. The CDR3 nucleotides read TGTGCCAGCAGCCTACTAGCGGGGGGGACCTACGAGCAGTACGTC.

The chain carries TRBV7-2 and TRBJ2-5; possible D gene TRBD2, 6 bases. V lost 4 bases and J 1 base, leaving 13 bases between the germline ends. CDR1 and CDR2 (germline): SGHTA, FQGNSA. The CDR3 is made up of 15 amino acids. The CDR3, as DNA: TGTGCCAGCAGCTCCCAATGGGGACTCCAAGAGACCCAGTACTTC. This codes for CASSSQWGLQETQYF. Filled out from reference TRBV7-2 and TRBJ2-5, the complete variable domain reads GAGVSQSPSNKVTEKGKDVELRCDPISGHTALYWYRQSLGQGLEFLIYFQGNSAPDKSGLPSDRFSAERTGGSVSTLTIQRTQQEDSAVYLCASSSQWGLQETQYFGPGTRLLVL.

This clonotype occurred a few times. This sequence joins TRBV9 and TRBJ1-2, with TRBD1 matching 9 bases. CDR1 SGDLS and CDR2 YYNGEE come from the germline V gene. The CDR3 spans 16 residues. V was clipped by 4 bases and J by 8 bases; unmatched bases: 15. The chain's CDR3 is CASSPLRGQGIGGYTF. The DNA of the CDR3 is TGTGCCAGCAGCCCCCTGAGGGGACAGGGAATAGGAGGCTACACCTTC.

The CDR3 spells CAASDRGLSEKLFF. CDR3 DNA sequence: TGTGCCGCGTCCGACAGGGGGCTGAGTGAAAAACTGTTTTTT. V and J are TRBV19 and TRBJ1-4, with 10 bases identical to TRBD1. Germline CDR1 and CDR2: LNHDA and SQIVND (reference sequence). The CDR3 loop spans 14 amino acids. The V gene end was trimmed by 11 bases and the J gene end by 7 bases; junction bases not matched to a gene: 10.

A few counts support this clonotype. The chain couples TRBV7-8 to TRBJ2-7, with D hard to call. This CDR3 comprises 16 residues. Germline V CDR1 and CDR2: SGHVS, FQNEAQ. Trimming removed 5 bases at V and 1 base at J, with 18 bases between. The CDR3 loop reads CASSPNLRRKSYEQYV. CDR3 nucleotides: TGTGCCAGCAGCCCCAACTTACGACGGAAATCCTACGAGCAGTACGTC.

The chain has TRBV6-1 and TRBJ1-6; 7 bases line up with TRBD1. CDR3 length: 14 amino acids. Per germline, CDR1 MNHNS and CDR2 SASEGT. The trim removed 11 bases at V and 0 bases at J, leaving 4 bases unmatched. CDR3 in DNA: TGTGCCTGCCACAGGGGCTCCTATAATTCACCCCTCCACTTT. Its translation is CACHRGSYNSPLHF.

CDR3 in amino acids: CSAMTLLGGQADTQYF. CDR3 DNA sequence: TGCAGTGCCATGACCCTGCTGGGGGGCCAGGCAGATACGCAGTATTTT. The chain links TRBV20-1 to TRBJ2-3; D may be TRBD1 or TRBD2 (6 bases each). The CDR3 has 16 residues. Germline V gene data show CDR1 as DFQATT and CDR2 as SNEGSKA (reference sequence). Between the trimmed V and J ends, which lost 6 bases and 4 bases, there was a span of 23 bases.

This clonotype was detected a few times. The V gene is TRBV5-1, the J gene TRBJ1-1, with D possibly being TRBD1 (5 bases). The CDR3 has 16 amino acids. Between the trimmed V and J ends, which lost 4 bases and 4 bases, there was a span of 20 bases. CDR1 and CDR2 (germline): SGHRS, YFSETQ. The DNA of the CDR3 is TGCGCCAGCAGCCTGGGGGGGACCCATTCAGGCACTGAAGCTTTCTTT. This gives the protein CASSLGGTHSGTEAFF.

The J gene is TRBJ1-1, the V gene TRBV12-3 or TRBV12-4, with D unclear. V was cut by 7 bases and J by 0 bases, with 9 bases left in between. The CDR3 spans 13 residues. The CDR3 DNA reads as TGTGCCAGCACTATGACTTTGAACACTGAAGCTTTCTTT. Its translation: CASTMTLNTEAFF.

This clonotype turned up a few times. The chain carries TRBV11-2 and TRBJ2-3, with D unclear. Trimming stripped 5 bases from V and 3 bases from J, with 24 bases between. The CDR3 loop spans 18 amino acids. Germline values: CDR1 SGHAT, CDR2 FQNNGV. The CDR3 DNA reads TGTGCCAGCAGCCCACTAATCGCCGGCCGAGTGTGGACAGATACGCAGTATTTT. It is translated as CASSPLIAGRVWTDTQYF.

This clonotype occurred many times. The genes are TRBV12-3 or TRBV12-4 and TRBJ2-1; no clear D gene. V lost 5 bases to trimming and J lost 9 bases, with 20 bases between them. The CDR3 sequence is 15 residues long. CDR3 protein: CASSLPGEKPGEQFF. CDR3 nucleotide sequence: TGTGCCAGCAGTCTACCCGGAGAAAAGCCGGGTGAGCAGTTCTTC.

In its sample, this clonotype was seen a few times. The chain is built from TRBV29-1 and TRBJ1-1; D might be TRBD1 (5 bases). V lost 6 bases, J lost 0 bases, and 11 bases lay in between. CDR3 length: 13 amino acids. CDR1 and CDR2 (germline): SQVTM, ANQGSEA. The CDR3 nucleotides are TGCAGCGTCCAGGGTGCGATGAACACTGAAGCTTTCTTT. Residues: CSVQGAMNTEAFF.

The sample holds a few counts of this clonotype. This chain connects TRBV20-1 to TRBJ1-1; 7 bases fit TRBD1. The germline V gene encodes CDR1 DFQATT and CDR2 SNEGSKA (reference sequence). V lost 6 bases, J lost 3 bases, and 7 bases stayed unmatched. This CDR3 region has 13 residues. CDR3 sequence: CSALEDRYTEAFF. Written as DNA, the CDR3 is TGCAGTGCCCTGGAGGACAGGTACACTGAAGCTTTCTTT.

Only a few counts were recorded for this clonotype. The chain has TRBV27 and TRBJ2-3, with D tentatively TRBD1 (6 bases). From germline, CDR1 is MNHEY and CDR2 SMNVEV (reference sequence). The V gene lost 2 bases and the J gene lost 2 bases, with 11 bases spanning the gap. The CDR3 covers 15 residues. The CDR3 region is CASSLGDRYTDTQYF. CDR3 DNA: TGTGCCAGCAGTTTAGGAGACAGGTACACAGATACGCAGTATTTT.